The clone carrying this T cell receptor beta chain showed up just a few times. This record belongs to a study of blood T cells in healthy people across ages. Next came a second PCR, run for about 7 to 12 cycles, which used a sample-barcoded 5' primer along with a J-beta primer mix. Each CDR3 protein gets one entry after TCRdb re-called the 5' RACE reads with MiXCR. This repertoire shows around 1,900,000 distinct CDR3 sequences, more than 35% found once; its top ten account for more than 20%. The CDR3 covers 15 residues. Trimming left V 6 bases short and J 0 bases short, with 15 bases between. The germline V gene encodes CDR1 MDHEN and CDR2 SYDVKM.

Sequenced: blood. The gene calls are TRBV28 and TRBJ2-7; TRBD2 is a possible D gene (5 bases). This TCR was recovered from a human donor in good health. The CDR3 protein is CASRRVDLSSYEQYF. The CDR3, as DNA: TGTGCCAGCAGGAGGGTTGATCTAAGCTCCTACGAGCAGTACTTC.